The 26 T cell receptor beta chains reported below all come from one sample, sequenced in a study of T cell repertoires in cytomegalovirus infection. TCRdb called the reads again in MiXCR, with one record for every CDR3 protein. The table shows roughly 570,000 distinct CDR3 sequences, with over 35% occurring only once. Antigen specificity for these receptors is unknown. Sequencing used cultured PBMCs, obtained from culture after CMV antigen stimulation. These receptors all come from a human donor in good health (CMV status not recorded). Some clones in this sample may be carry-over from other donors' samples.

This clonotype occurred a few times. This chain joins TRBV5-6 and TRBJ1-5; 8 bases fit TRBD1. J gave up 2 bases and V 6 bases, and 10 bases lay outside the gene matches. CDR1 is SGHDT and CDR2 is YYEEEE in the germline V gene. There are 16 residues in the CDR3. The CDR3 DNA reads as TGTGCCAGCAAAAACACAGGGGGTGGTCGCAATCAGCCCCAGCATTTT. It specifies CASKNTGGGRNQPQHF.

The chain has TRBV2 and TRBJ2-2; D may correspond to TRBD1 or TRBD2 (5 bases each). The CDR3 is made up of 14 amino acids. Trimming left V 10 bases short and J 6 bases short, with 18 bases between. CDR1 and CDR2 from the germline V gene are SNHLY and FYNNEI. The CDR3 nucleotides read TGTGCCAACGGGGCCCCTCAGGGCGCCGGGGAGCTGTTTTTT. Translating it yields CANGAPQGAGELFF.

At least ten counts were recorded for this clonotype. The V call is TRBV7-2, the J call TRBJ2-1, with 16 bases fitting TRBD2. CDR1 is SGHTA, CDR2 FQGNSA, per germline. The junction had 14 bases not matched to a gene; V was cut back by 3 bases and J by 0 bases. The CDR3 is 22 amino acids. The CDR3 coding sequence is TGTGCCAGCAGCTTTGGGACTAGCGGGGGGGTGGCGAGCCTTAGCTCCTACAATGAGCAGTTCTTC. Amino acids: CASSFGTSGGVASLSSYNEQFF.

The gene calls are TRBV10-3 and TRBJ2-7; no clear D. This CDR3 contains 13 residues. The V end was cut by 6 bases, the J end by 3 bases, with 12 bases between. The germline V gene has CDR1 ENHRY and CDR2 SYGVKD. The CDR3 DNA sequence: TGTGCCATCAGACGACCCGGCGGCTACGAGCAGTACTTC. This encodes CAIRRPGGYEQYF.

This clonotype has just one count. V usage is TRBV6-5 and J usage is TRBJ2-5, with D tentatively TRBD2 (5 bases). The length of the CDR3 is 11 residues. CDR1 and CDR2 (germline): MNHEY, SVGAGI. V gave up 8 bases and J gave up 13 bases, with 17 bases separating them. CDR3 sequence reads: CASVEAFLWYF. The CDR3, as DNA: TGTGCCAGCGTGGAGGCCTTCCTGTGGTACTTC.

The genes are TRBV5-1 and TRBJ2-5, with unresolved D. Germline V gives CDR1 SGHRS, CDR2 YFSETQ. The CDR3 is made up of 14 amino acids. V lost 0 bases and J 1 base, leaving 7 bases between the germline ends. The CDR3 protein is CASSLVHPQETQYF. CDR3 sequence (DNA): TGCGCCAGCAGCTTGGTCCATCCCCAAGAGACCCAGTACTTC. Using reference TRBV5-1 and TRBJ2-5 for the parts outside the CDR3, the full variable domain is KAGVTQTPRYLIKTRGQQVTLSCSPISGHRSVSWYQQTPGQGLQFLFEYFSETQRNKGNFPGRFSGRQFSNSRSEMNVSTLELGDSALYLCASSLVHPQETQYFGPGTRLLVL.

The V and J genes are TRBV12-5 and TRBJ2-3, with TRBD2 identical over 8 bases. V lost 6 bases to trimming and J lost 2 bases; unmatched junction nucleotides: 7. CDR3 length: 15 amino acids. CDR1 is LGHNT and CDR2 is FRNRAP in the germline V gene. This chain's CDR3 is CASGKQLAVTDTQYF. The CDR3 region has the DNA TGTGCTAGTGGCAAGCAACTAGCGGTCACAGATACGCAGTATTTT.

V usage is TRBV6-1 and J usage is TRBJ1-5; tentative D call: TRBD1 (5 bases). The germline gives CDR1 MNHNS, CDR2 SASEGT. CDR3 length equals 15 residues. V was shortened by 6 bases and J by 2 bases, with 14 bases between the two germline ends. The CDR3 DNA sequence: TGTGCCAGCAGATTCGACAGTCCCGGCAATCAGCCCCAGCATTTT. Protein product: CASRFDSPGNQPQHF.

About this clonotype itself: At one boundary the junction diverges from the germline segment, which might be a read error. The rearrangement uses TRBV3-1 and TRBJ2-1; D gene unclear. Germline assignment: CDR1 LGHDT and CDR2 YNNKEL (reference sequence). The length of the CDR3 is 17 residues. CDR3 protein: CASNQDGLGMVLNEQFF. The CDR3 coding sequence is TGTGCCAGCAACCAAGATGGCCTTGGAATGGTTCTCAATGAGCAGTTCTTC.

The chain couples TRBV7-8 to TRBJ2-4; TRBD2 matches at 15 bases. This CDR3 has 18 amino acids. V lost 4 bases to trimming and J lost 3 bases; unmatched junction nucleotides: 7. Germline-derived CDR1 and CDR2 are SGHVS and FQNEAQ. This chain's CDR3 is CASSWGLAGGGGKNIQYF. The DNA of the CDR3 is TGTGCCAGCAGCTGGGGACTAGCGGGGGGAGGAGGCAAAAACATTCAGTACTTC.

The chain links TRBV4-3 to TRBJ2-7, with D uncertain. Germline assignment: CDR1 LGHNA and CDR2 YSLEER. The CDR3 consists of 13 residues. Trimming removed 3 bases from V and 6 bases from J, with 12 bases in between. CDR3 protein: CASSQQTTLEQYF. CDR3 sequence (DNA): TGCGCCAGCAGCCAGCAAACTACCCTCGAGCAGTACTTC.

The chain couples TRBV6-1 to TRBJ2-7; 8 bases are a match to TRBD1. The length of the CDR3 is 14 residues. Germline CDR1 is MNHNS and CDR2 is SASEGT. V lost 4 bases, J lost 3 bases, and 5 bases stayed unmatched. In nucleotides, the CDR3 is TGTGCCAGCAGTGCCGGGACAGGACACTACGAGCAGTACTTC. It encodes CASSAGTGHYEQYF.

This clonotype appeared a few times. CDR3 sequence: CSALEGIVAKNIQYF. The DNA for the CDR3 is TGCAGTGCCCTGGAGGGGATCGTCGCCAAAAACATTCAGTACTTC. V and J are TRBV20-1 and TRBJ2-4; maybe TRBD2 (6 bases). The CDR3 consists of 15 residues. The V gene lost 6 bases and the J gene lost 1 base, with 16 bases spanning the gap. CDR1 is DFQATT and CDR2 is SNEGSKA in the germline V gene (reference sequence).

On this clonotype: A clone one base away is much larger, so this may be a read error. The CDR3 DNA is TGTGCCAGCAGCCCACGGGACGGAAGGAGGGAGTCCCAGTACTTC. Encoded protein: CASSPRDGRRESQYF. The genes are TRBV7-8 and TRBJ2-5; possible D gene TRBD2, 6 bases. Germline values: CDR1 SGHVS, CDR2 FQNEAQ. Trimming cost V 5 bases and J 9 bases, with 22 bases left between them. The CDR3 length is 15 residues.

This clonotype appeared a single time. At one end, the junction sequence differs from germline, possibly due to a read error. The chain combines TRBV7-2 with TRBJ2-7, with D perhaps matching TRBD2 (5 bases). CDR1 and CDR2 (germline): SGHTA, FQGNSA. The CDR3 is made up of 12 amino acids. The CDR3 DNA reads as TGTGCCAGCAGCTTAGCATCCGGGGTCCCGACCTTC. Encoded protein: CASSLASGVPTF.

The chain links TRBV29-1 to TRBJ2-3, with D tentatively TRBD1 or TRBD2 (5 bases each). Germline values: CDR1 SQVTM, CDR2 ANQGSEA. There are 14 residues in the CDR3. Trimming removed 6 bases at V and 0 bases at J, with 13 bases between. CDR3 region: CSVPGTFSTDTQYF. The CDR3 DNA reads as TGCAGCGTCCCCGGGACCTTCAGCACAGATACGCAGTATTTT.

The V call is TRBV7-2, the J call TRBJ2-6, with TRBD1 as a possible D gene (6 bases). The CDR3 runs to 13 residues. The ends were cut back, 5 bases at V and 19 bases at J, with 21 bases in the middle. Germline-derived CDR1 and CDR2 are SGHTA and FQGNSA. CDR3 residues: CASSTQGFPIVTF. The CDR3 nucleotides read TGTGCCAGCAGCACGCAGGGGTTCCCCATTGTCACTTTC.

This clonotype was counted only a few times. This chain joins TRBV19 and TRBJ1-1; TRBD1 matches 7 bases. Germline CDR1 is LNHDA and CDR2 is SQIVND (reference sequence). CDR3 size: 17 residues. With 6 bases clipped from V and 1 base from J, the junction kept 14 bases outside the gene matches. CDR3: CASRETGRFVTNTEAFF. CDR3 sequence (DNA): TGTGCCAGTAGAGAGACAGGGAGATTTGTGACGAACACTGAAGCTTTCTTT.

This clonotype appeared a single time. The rearrangement links TRBV20-1 to TRBJ1-4, with D possibly being TRBD1 (5 bases). The CDR3 runs to 17 residues. With 2 bases removed from V and 8 bases from J, the gap between germline ends came to 24 bases. CDR1 is DFQATT and CDR2 is SNEGSKA in the germline V gene (reference sequence). The CDR3 protein is CSARPRGDFRWREKLFF. The CDR3 nucleotides are TGCAGTGCTAGACCACGGGGGGATTTTAGATGGCGGGAAAAACTGTTTTTT.

The chain employs TRBV10-3 and TRBJ1-3; 7 bases map to TRBD1. V shed 5 bases and J 2 bases; nucleotides not matched to a gene: 3. Germline assignment: CDR1 ENHRY and CDR2 SYGVKD. This CDR3 comprises 14 residues. The CDR3 nucleotides are TGTGCCATCAGTCAGCAGGGGGCTGGAAACACCATATATTTT. As protein: CAISQQGAGNTIYF.

The J gene is TRBJ1-4, the V gene TRBV7-2; D perhaps matches TRBD1 (5 bases). This CDR3 has 16 amino acids. With 5 bases removed from V and 8 bases from J, the gap between germline ends came to 21 bases. Germline V CDR1 and CDR2: SGHTA, FQGNSA. The CDR3 loop reads CASSPTRWGSEEKLFF. The CDR3 coding sequence is TGTGCCAGCAGCCCAACCCGCTGGGGGTCGGAGGAAAAACTGTTTTTT.

The chain is built from TRBV5-4 and TRBJ2-1; tentatively, D is TRBD2 (5 bases). This CDR3 is 15 amino acids long. In germline, CDR1 is SGHNT, CDR2 YYREEE (reference sequence). Trimming stripped 6 bases from V and 4 bases from J, with 17 bases between. This CDR3 is CASTKPGISYNEQFF. CDR3 in DNA: TGTGCCAGCACAAAACCGGGGATATCATACAATGAGCAGTTCTTC.

V is TRBV7-7 and J is TRBJ2-5, with TRBD1 as a possible D gene (6 bases). Germline V gives CDR1 SSHAT, CDR2 FNYEAQ (reference sequence). CDR3 size: 13 residues. V was trimmed by 5 bases and J by 5 bases, leaving 12 bases between them. For the CDR3, the DNA is TGTGCCAGCAGCCAACAGGGTAGTGAGACCCAGTACTTC. Residues: CASSQQGSETQYF.

There are a few counts of this clonotype. The chain joins TRBV4-2 to TRBJ2-7, with D unresolved. In germline, CDR1 is LGHNA, CDR2 YNFKEQ. CDR3 length equals 15 residues. Between the trimmed V and J ends, which lost 0 bases and 7 bases, there was a span of 16 bases. CDR3 loop: CASSQEWGTPGEQYF. DNA for the CDR3: TGTGCCAGCAGCCAAGAGTGGGGTACCCCTGGGGAGCAGTACTTC.

Only one count was recorded for this clonotype. The V gene is TRBV19, the J gene TRBJ2-7; D is uncertain. Germline lookup yields CDR1 LNHDA and CDR2 SQIVND (reference sequence). The CDR3 has 13 amino acids. V gave up 1 base and J gave up 0 bases, with 4 bases separating them. The CDR3 DNA reads as TGTGCCAGTAGTATAGCGCCCTCCTACGAGCAGTACTTC. Protein: CASSIAPSYEQYF.

CDR3 DNA sequence: TGTGCCAGCAGGCCTCTCACAGGGGGCCGGAACTATGGCTACACCTTC. It translates to CASRPLTGGRNYGYTF. The chain joins TRBV7-9 to TRBJ1-2; 9 bases agree with TRBD1. J gave up 2 bases and V 6 bases, and 10 bases lay outside the gene matches. This CDR3 is built from 16 residues. CDR1 is SEHNR and CDR2 is FQNEAQ in the germline V gene (reference sequence).